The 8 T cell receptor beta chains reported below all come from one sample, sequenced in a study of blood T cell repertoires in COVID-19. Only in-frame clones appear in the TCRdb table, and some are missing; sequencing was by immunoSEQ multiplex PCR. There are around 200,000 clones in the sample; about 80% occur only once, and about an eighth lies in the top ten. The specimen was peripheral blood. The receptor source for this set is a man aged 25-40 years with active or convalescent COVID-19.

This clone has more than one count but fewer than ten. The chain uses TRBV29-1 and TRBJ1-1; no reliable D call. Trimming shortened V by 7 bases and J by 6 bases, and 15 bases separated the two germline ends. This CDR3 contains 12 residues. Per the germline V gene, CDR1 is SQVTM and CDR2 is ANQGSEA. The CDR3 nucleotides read TGCAGCGCCGGGGAGGCCGGTCCTGAAGCTTTCTTT. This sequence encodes CSAGEAGPEAFF.

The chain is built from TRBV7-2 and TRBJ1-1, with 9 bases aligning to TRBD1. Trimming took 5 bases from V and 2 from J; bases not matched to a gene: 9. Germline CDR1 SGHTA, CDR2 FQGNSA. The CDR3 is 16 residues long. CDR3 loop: CASSLGQGIRNTEAFF. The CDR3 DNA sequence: TGTGCCAGCAGCCTTGGACAGGGGATAAGAAACACTGAAGCTTTCTTT.

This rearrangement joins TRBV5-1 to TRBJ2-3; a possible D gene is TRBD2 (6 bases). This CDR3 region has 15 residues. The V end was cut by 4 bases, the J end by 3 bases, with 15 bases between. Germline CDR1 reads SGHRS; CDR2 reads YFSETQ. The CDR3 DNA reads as TGCGCCAGCAGCCCCTTATGGGGAGGAACAGATACGCAGTATTTT. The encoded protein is CASSPLWGGTDTQYF. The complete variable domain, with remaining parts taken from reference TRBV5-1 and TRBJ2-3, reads KAGVTQTPRYLIKTRGQQVTLSCSPISGHRSVSWYQQTPGQGLQFLFEYFSETQRNKGNFPGRFSGRQFSNSRSEMNVSTLELGDSALYLCASSPLWGGTDTQYFGPGTRLTVL.

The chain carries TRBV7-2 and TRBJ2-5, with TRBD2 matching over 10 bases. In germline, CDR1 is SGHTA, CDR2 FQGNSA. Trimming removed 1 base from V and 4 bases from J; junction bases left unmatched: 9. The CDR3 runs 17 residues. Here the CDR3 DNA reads TGTGCCAGCAGCTTAGACTCGGAGCTAGCGGGGGCAGAGACCCAGTACTTC. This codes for CASSLDSELAGAETQYF.

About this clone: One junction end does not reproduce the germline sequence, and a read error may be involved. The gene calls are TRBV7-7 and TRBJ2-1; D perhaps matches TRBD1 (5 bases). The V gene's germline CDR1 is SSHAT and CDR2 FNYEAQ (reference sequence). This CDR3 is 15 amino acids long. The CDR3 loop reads CASSLGPGFYNEQFF. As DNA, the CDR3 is TGTGCTAGCAGTCTCGGCCCAGGGTTCTACAATGAGCAGTTCTTC.

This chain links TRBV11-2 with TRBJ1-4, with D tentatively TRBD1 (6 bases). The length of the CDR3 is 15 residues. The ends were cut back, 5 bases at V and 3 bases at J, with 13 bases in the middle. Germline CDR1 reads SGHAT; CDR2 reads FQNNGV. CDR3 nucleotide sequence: TGTGCCAGCAGCGAGTGGGGGCTAGCTAATGAAAAACTGTTTTTT. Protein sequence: CASSEWGLANEKLFF.

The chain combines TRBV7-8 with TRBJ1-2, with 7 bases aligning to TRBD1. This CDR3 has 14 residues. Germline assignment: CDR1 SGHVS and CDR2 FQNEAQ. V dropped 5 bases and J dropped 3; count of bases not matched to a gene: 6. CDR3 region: CASSVTGEDYGYTF. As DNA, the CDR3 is TGTGCCAGCAGCGTCACAGGGGAGGACTATGGCTACACCTTC.

CDR3 coding DNA: TGTGCCAGCAATTCAGGCCCATTTGAAGTCGAGCAGTACTTC. Translation gives CASNSGPFEVEQYF. The chain carries TRBV6-6 and TRBJ2-7; no clear D. Looked up from germline, CDR1 is MNHNY and CDR2 is SVGAGI (reference sequence). The CDR3 contains 14 residues. Trimming took 7 bases from V and 6 from J, leaving 19 bases between them.